This entry features one TCR beta chain sequence. Its antigen is undetermined. The sample belongs to a study of T cell repertoires in cytomegalovirus infection. At the level of the study: Public signatures in TCR beta pointed to CMV infection and matching HLA type. Overall study findings and caveats: Across the ex vivo response, the dominant clonotypes were HLA-C-restricted CMV-specific TCR beta clonotypes. There were carriers of CMV plus the relevant HLA, and cumulative public TCR beta family frequency identified them.

TCRdb used MiXCR to reprocess the reads, holding one entry per CDR3 protein. The sample yields about 500,000 distinct CDR3 sequences, 33% seen once. The CDR3 is made up of 15 amino acids. The J segment lost 7 bases and the V segment lost 6 bases, leaving 12 bases of the junction unmatched. Germline CDR1 MNHEY, CDR2 SVGEGT. Sequences were derived from cultured PBMCs, sampled from culture after CMV antigen stimulation. This chain joins TRBV6-2 or TRBV6-3 and TRBJ1-5; TRBD1 aligns across 7 bases. This TCR came from a human donor in good health (CMV status not recorded). Some clones in this sample may be carry-over from other donors' samples. The CDR3 DNA reads as TGTGCCAGCAGATCACAGGGGTCGATACGGCAGCCCCAGCATTTT. Translated: CASRSQGSIRQPQHF.